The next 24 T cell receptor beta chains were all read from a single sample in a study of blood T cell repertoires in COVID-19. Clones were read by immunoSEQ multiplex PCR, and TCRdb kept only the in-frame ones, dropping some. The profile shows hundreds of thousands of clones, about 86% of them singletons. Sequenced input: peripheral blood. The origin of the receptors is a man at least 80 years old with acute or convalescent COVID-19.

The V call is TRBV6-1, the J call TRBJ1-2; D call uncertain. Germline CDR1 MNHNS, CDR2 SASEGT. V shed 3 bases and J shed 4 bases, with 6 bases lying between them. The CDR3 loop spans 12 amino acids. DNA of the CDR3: TGTGCCAGCAGTGACGGGTCCTATGGCTACACCTTC. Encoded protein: CASSDGSYGYTF.

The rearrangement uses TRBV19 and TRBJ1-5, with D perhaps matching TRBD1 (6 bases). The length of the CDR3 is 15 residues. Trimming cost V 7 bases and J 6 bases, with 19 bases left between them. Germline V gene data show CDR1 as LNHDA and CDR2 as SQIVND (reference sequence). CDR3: CASTPRRGGGQPQHF. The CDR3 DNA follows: TGTGCCAGTACTCCCAGAAGGGGGGGCGGTCAGCCCCAGCATTTT.

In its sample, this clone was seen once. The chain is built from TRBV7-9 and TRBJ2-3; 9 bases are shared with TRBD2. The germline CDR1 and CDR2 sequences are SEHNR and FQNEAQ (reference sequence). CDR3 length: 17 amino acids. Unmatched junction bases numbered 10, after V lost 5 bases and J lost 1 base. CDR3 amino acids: CASSPLTGTSRTDTQYF. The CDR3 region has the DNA TGTGCCAGCAGCCCCTTAACCGGGACTAGCCGCACAGATACGCAGTATTTT.

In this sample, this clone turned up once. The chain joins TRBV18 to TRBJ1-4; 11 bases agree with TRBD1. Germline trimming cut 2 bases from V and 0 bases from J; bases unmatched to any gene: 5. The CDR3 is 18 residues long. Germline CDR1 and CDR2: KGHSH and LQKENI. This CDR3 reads CASSPGTGGPATNEKLFF. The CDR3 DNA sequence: TGTGCCAGCTCACCAGGGACAGGGGGTCCCGCAACTAATGAAAAACTGTTTTTT.

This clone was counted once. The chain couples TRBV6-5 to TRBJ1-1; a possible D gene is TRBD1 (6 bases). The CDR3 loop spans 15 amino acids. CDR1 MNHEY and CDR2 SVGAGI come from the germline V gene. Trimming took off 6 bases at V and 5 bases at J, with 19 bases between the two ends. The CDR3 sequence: CASRLTGFEVTEAFF. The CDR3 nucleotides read TGTGCCAGCAGACTGACAGGATTTGAAGTTACTGAAGCTTTCTTT.

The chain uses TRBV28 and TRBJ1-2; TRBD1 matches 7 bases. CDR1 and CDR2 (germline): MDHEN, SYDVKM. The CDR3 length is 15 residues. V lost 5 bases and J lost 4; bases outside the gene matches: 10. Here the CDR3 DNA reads TGTGCCAGCAGTGGGATAGGGGGCGCGCCCTATGGCTACACCTTC. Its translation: CASSGIGGAPYGYTF.

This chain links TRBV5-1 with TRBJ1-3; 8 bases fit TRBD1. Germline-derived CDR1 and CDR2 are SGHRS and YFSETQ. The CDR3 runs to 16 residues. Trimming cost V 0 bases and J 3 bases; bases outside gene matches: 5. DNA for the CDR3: TGCGCCAGCAGCTTGGGACAGGGGACAGGTGGAAACACCATATATTTT. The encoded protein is CASSLGQGTGGNTIYF.

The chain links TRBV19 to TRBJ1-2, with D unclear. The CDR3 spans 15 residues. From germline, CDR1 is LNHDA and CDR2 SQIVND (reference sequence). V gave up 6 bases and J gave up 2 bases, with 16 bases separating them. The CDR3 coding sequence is TGTGCCAGTAGGAAGGGAGAGGGTTCCAACTATGGCTACACCTTC. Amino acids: CASRKGEGSNYGYTF.

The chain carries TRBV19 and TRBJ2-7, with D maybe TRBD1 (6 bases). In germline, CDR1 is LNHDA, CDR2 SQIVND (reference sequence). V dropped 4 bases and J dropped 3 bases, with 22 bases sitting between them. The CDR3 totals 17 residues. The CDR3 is CASSRSGWAGAVYEQYF. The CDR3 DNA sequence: TGTGCCAGTAGTAGATCGGGCTGGGCAGGGGCCGTCTACGAGCAGTACTTC.

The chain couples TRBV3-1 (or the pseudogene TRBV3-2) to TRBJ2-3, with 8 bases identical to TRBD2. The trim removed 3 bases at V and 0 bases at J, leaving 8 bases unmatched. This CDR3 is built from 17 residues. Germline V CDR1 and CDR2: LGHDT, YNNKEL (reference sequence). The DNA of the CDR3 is TGTGCCAGCAGCCAGGGGTTAGCGGGGTCTAGCACAGATACGCAGTATTTT. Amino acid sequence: CASSQGLAGSSTDTQYF.

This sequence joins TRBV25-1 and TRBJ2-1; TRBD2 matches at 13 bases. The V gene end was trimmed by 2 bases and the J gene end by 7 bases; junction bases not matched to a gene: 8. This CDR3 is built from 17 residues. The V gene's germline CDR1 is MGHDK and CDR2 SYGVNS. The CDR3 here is CASSEPGLAGSRNEQFF. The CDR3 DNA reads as TGTGCCAGCAGTGAACCGGGACTAGCGGGGAGCAGAAATGAGCAGTTCTTC.

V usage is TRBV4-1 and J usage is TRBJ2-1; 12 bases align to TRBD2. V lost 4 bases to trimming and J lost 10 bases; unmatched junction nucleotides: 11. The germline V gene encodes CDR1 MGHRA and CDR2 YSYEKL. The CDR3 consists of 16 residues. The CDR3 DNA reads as TGCGCCAGCAGCCTGAACGAACTAGCGGGGGGCGGGGAGCAGTTCTTC. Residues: CASSLNELAGGGEQFF.

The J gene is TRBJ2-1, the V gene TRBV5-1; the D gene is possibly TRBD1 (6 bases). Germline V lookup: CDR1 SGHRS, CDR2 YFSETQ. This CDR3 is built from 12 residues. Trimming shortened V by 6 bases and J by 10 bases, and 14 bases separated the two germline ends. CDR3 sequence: CASKVQGPEQFF. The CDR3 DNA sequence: TGCGCCAGCAAAGTACAGGGTCCAGAGCAGTTCTTC. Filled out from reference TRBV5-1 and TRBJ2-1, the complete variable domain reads KAGVTQTPRYLIKTRGQQVTLSCSPISGHRSVSWYQQTPGQGLQFLFEYFSETQRNKGNFPGRFSGRQFSNSRSEMNVSTLELGDSALYLCASKVQGPEQFFGPGTRLTVL.

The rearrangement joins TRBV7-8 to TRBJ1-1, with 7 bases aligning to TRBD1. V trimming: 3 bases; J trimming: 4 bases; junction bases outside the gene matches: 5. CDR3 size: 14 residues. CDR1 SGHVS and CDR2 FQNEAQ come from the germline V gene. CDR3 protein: CASSFRQGVTEAFF. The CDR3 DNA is TGTGCCAGCAGCTTTAGACAGGGAGTCACTGAAGCTTTCTTT.

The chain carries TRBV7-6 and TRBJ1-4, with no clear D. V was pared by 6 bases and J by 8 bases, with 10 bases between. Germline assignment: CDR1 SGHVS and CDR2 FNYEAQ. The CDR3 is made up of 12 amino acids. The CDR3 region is CASRQLGEKLFF. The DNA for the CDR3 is TGTGCCAGCAGACAGCTTGGAGAAAAACTGTTTTTT.

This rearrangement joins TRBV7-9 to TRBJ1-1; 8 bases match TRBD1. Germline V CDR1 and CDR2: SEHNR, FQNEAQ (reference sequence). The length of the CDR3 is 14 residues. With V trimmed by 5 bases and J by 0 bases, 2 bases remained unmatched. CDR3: CASSGQGLNTEAFF. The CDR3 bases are TGTGCCAGCAGCGGACAGGGATTGAACACTGAAGCTTTCTTT. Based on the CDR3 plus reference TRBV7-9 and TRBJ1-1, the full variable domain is DTGVSQNPRHKITKRGQNVTFRCDPISEHNRLYWYRQTLGQGPEFLTYFQNEAQLEKSRLLSDRFSAERPKGSFSTLEIQRTEQGDSAMYLCASSGQGLNTEAFFGQGTRLTVV.

This CDR3 is CASSPGQAISYEQYF. DNA for the CDR3: TGCGCCAGCAGCCCAGGACAGGCGATCTCCTACGAGCAGTACTTC. This rearrangement joins TRBV5-1 to TRBJ2-7; 7 nucleotides line up with TRBD1. The germline V gene has CDR1 SGHRS and CDR2 YFSETQ. The J segment lost 0 bases and the V segment lost 4 bases, leaving 7 bases of the junction unmatched. The CDR3 contains 15 residues.

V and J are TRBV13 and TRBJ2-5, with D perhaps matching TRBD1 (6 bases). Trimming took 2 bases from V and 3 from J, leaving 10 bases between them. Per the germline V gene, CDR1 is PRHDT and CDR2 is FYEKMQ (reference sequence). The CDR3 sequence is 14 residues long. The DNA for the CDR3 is TGTGCCAGCAGCTTAAGACAGGAGAAAGAGACCCAGTACTTC. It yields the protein CASSLRQEKETQYF.

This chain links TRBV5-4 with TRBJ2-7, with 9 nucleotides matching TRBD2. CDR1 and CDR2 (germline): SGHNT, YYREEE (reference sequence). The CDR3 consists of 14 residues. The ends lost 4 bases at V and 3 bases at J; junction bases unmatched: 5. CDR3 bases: TGTGCCAGCAGCGGCGGGGGGGGGATCTACGAGCAGTACTTC. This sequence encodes CASSGGGGIYEQYF. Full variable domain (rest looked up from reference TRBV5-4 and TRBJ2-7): ETGVTQSPTHLIKTRGQQVTLRCSSQSGHNTVSWYQQALGQGPQFIFQYYREEENGRGNFPPRFSGLQFPNYSSELNVNALELDDSALYLCASSGGGGIYEQYFGPGTRLTVT.

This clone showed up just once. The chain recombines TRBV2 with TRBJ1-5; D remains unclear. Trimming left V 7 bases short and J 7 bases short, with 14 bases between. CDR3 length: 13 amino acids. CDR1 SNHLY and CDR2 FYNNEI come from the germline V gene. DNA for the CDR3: TGTGCCAGCACCCCCCTAACGAGCCAGCCCCAGCATTTT. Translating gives CASTPLTSQPQHF.

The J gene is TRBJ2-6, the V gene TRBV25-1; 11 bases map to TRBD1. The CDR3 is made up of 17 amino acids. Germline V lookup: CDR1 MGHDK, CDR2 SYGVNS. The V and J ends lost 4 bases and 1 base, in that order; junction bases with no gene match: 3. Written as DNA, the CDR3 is TGTGCCAGCAGTGGCCGGGACAGGGGGTCTGGGGCCAACGTCCTGACTTTC. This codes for CASSGRDRGSGANVLTF.

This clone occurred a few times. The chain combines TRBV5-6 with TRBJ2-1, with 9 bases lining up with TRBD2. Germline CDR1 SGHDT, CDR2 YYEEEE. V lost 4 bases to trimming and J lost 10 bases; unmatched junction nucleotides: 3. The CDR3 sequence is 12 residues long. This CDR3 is CASSLGLAEQFF. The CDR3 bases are TGTGCCAGCAGCCTCGGACTAGCGGAGCAGTTCTTC. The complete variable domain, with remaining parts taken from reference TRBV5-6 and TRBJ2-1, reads DAGVTQSPTHLIKTRGQQVTLRCSPKSGHDTVSWYQQALGQGPQFIFQYYEEEERQRGNFPDRFSGHQFPNYSSELNVNALLLGDSALYLCASSLGLAEQFFGPGTRLTVL.

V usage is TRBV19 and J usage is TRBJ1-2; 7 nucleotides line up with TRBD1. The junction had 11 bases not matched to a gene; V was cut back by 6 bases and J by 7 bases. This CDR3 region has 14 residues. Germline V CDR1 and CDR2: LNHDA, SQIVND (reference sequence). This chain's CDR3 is CASREQGRVAGYTF. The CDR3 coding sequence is TGTGCCAGTAGAGAACAGGGGCGAGTTGCTGGCTACACCTTC.

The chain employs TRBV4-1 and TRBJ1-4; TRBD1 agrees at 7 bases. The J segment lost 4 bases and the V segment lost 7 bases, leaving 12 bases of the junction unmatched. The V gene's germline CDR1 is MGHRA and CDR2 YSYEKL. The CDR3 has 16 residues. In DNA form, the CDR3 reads TGCGCCAGCAAACGAGAAGGGACAGATCTTAATGAAAAACTGTTTTTT. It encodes CASKREGTDLNEKLFF.